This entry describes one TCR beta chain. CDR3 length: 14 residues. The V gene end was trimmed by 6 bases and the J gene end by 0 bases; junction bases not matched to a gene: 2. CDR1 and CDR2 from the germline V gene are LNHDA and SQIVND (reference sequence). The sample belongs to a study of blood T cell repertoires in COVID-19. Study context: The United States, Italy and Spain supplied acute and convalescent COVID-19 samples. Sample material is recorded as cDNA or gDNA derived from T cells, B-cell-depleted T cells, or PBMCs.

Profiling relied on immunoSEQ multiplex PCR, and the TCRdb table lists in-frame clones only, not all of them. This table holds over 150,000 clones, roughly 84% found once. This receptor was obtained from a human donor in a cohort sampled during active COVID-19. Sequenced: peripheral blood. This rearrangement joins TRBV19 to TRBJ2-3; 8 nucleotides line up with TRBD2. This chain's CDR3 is CASRAGGSTDTQYF. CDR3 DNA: TGTGCCAGTAGGGCGGGAGGCAGCACAGATACGCAGTATTTT.